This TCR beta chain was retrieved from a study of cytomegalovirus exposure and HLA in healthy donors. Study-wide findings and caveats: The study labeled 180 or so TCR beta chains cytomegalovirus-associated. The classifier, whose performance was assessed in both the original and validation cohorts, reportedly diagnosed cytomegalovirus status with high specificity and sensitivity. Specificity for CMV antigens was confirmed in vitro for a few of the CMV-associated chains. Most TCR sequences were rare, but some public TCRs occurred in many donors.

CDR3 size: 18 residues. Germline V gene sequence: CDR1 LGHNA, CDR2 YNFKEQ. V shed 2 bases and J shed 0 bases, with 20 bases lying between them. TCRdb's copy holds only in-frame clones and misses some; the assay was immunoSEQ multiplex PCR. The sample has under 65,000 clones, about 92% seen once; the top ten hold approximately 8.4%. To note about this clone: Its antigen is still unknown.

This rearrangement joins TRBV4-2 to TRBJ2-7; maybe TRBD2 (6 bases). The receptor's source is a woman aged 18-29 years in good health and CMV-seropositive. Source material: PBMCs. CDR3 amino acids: CASSQPPGVGLSSYEQYF. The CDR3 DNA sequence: TGTGCCAGCAGCCAACCCCCGGGAGTAGGCCTGAGCTCCTACGAGCAGTACTTC.